Shown below are 28 T cell receptor beta chains from a single sample sequenced in a study of early T cells in non-severe SARS-CoV-2 infection. One entry per CDR3 protein results from TCRdb running MiXCR on the 5' RACE reads. The sample carries tens of thousands of distinct CDR3 sequences, around 15% recorded once. The specimen was whole blood. The receptors stem from an adult who was a healthcare worker with PCR-confirmed SARS-CoV-2 infection or an uninfected control (not recorded which).

This clonotype was counted a few times. This chain connects TRBV11-2 to TRBJ1-1; TRBD1 is a possible D gene (6 bases). Per the germline V gene, CDR1 is SGHAT and CDR2 is FQNNGV. Deletions cut 1 base from V and 1 base from J, with 10 bases between. This CDR3 region has 15 residues. The CDR3 bases are TGTGCCAGCAGCTTAGTCCCCAGGGGGAACACTGAAGCTTTCTTT. It codes for CASSLVPRGNTEAFF.

On this clonotype itself: A much bigger clone sits one base away, suggesting this may be a read error. V gene TRBV20-1 combines with J gene TRBJ2-1, with 7 bases lining up with TRBD2. There are 13 residues in the CDR3. CDR1 DFQATT and CDR2 SNEGSKA come from the germline V gene (reference sequence). This CDR3 is CSATPGLHNELFF. CDR3 bases: TGCAGTGCTACCCCGGGACTACACAATGAGCTGTTCTTC.

This clonotype was seen many times. The chain has TRBV2 and TRBJ1-1; the D is unclear. CDR1 and CDR2 (germline): SNHLY, FYNNEI. Trimming stripped 6 bases from V and 5 bases from J, with 13 bases between. The CDR3 covers 13 residues. CDR3 sequence: CASRSLGDTEAFF. The CDR3 coding sequence is TGTGCCAGCAGATCCCTCGGGGATACTGAAGCTTTCTTT.

This clonotype was detected only a few times. J is TRBJ2-2 and V is TRBV20-1, with D possibly TRBD1 on 5 matching bases. V lost 4 bases and J lost 0, with 9 bases in between. This CDR3 spans 14 amino acids. Germline values: CDR1 DFQATT, CDR2 SNEGSKA (reference sequence). CDR3 nucleotide sequence: TGCAGTGCTACCCAACAGGCGAACACCGGGGAGCTGTTTTTT. Translation: CSATQQANTGELFF.

This clonotype was seen a handful of times. The chain recombines TRBV20-1 with TRBJ2-7, with D possibly called TRBD1 or TRBD2 (5 bases each). Germline V gene data show CDR1 as DFQATT and CDR2 as SNEGSKA (reference sequence). V dropped 0 bases and J dropped 0 bases, with 21 bases sitting between them. This CDR3 region has 18 residues. The CDR3 sequence: CSARDIGAGLGSSYEQYF. The CDR3 nucleotides are TGCAGTGCTAGAGATATCGGGGCAGGGTTGGGAAGCTCCTACGAGCAGTACTTC.

The table lists this clonotype with a few counts. This chain links TRBV7-9 with TRBJ1-2, with D maybe TRBD1 (5 bases). The CDR3 totals 13 residues. Germline CDR1 SEHNR, CDR2 FQNEAQ (reference sequence). V lost 5 bases and J 2 bases, leaving 9 bases between the germline ends. The CDR3 sequence: CASSEDTNYGYTF. CDR3 coding DNA: TGTGCCAGCAGCGAGGACACGAACTATGGCTACACCTTC.

The chain employs TRBV10-2 and TRBJ2-1; 8 positions agree with TRBD2. V gave up 7 bases and J gave up 8 bases; unmatched junction bases: 22. This CDR3 has 18 amino acids. In germline, CDR1 is WSHSY, CDR2 SAAADI. CDR3 nucleotide sequence: TGCGCCAGCACCCAGTCGCTCGGAACGGGAGGGCCCGGGGATGAGCAGTTCTTC. Residues: CASTQSLGTGGPGDEQFF.

This clonotype has a count of ten or more. The J gene is TRBJ2-7, the V gene TRBV19; 8 bases fit TRBD1. V was pared by 3 bases and J by 2 bases, with 6 bases of the junction left unmatched. Looked up from germline, CDR1 is LNHDA and CDR2 is SQIVND (reference sequence). This CDR3 has 15 residues. The CDR3 bases are TGTGCCAGTAGTATCCCGACAGGGGCCGCCTACGAGCAGTACTTC. Translation: CASSIPTGAAYEQYF. Based on the CDR3 plus reference TRBV19 and TRBJ2-7, the full variable domain is DGGITQSPKYLFRKEGQNVTLSCEQNLNHDAMYWYRQDPGQGLRLIYYSQIVNDFQKGDIAEGYSVSREKKESFPLTVTSAQKNPTAFYLCASSIPTGAAYEQYFGPGTRLTVT.

This clonotype was observed a few times. One end of the junction is discordant with germline, which a read error may explain. The chain is built from TRBV29-1 and TRBJ2-1, with a possible D match to TRBD1 (5 bases). Germline V gene data show CDR1 as SQVTM and CDR2 as ANQGSEA. The length of the CDR3 is 9 residues. The DNA of the CDR3 is TGCAGCGTTGACACCGAAGGGGTCTTC. Translated: CSVDTEGVF.

Details on this clonotype: A much larger clone is a single base away; this may be a read error. The chain combines TRBV5-1 with TRBJ2-2; 9 bases are a match to TRBD2. CDR1 is SGHRS, CDR2 YFSETQ, per germline. CDR3 length: 17 residues. CDR3 coding DNA: TGCGCCAGCAGCTTGTTCCAGCGGGGGGCGAACACCAGGGAGCTGTTTTTT. It is translated as CASSLFQRGANTRELFF.

This clonotype appeared a few times. This chain joins TRBV20-1 and TRBJ2-4; D may match TRBD1 or TRBD2 (5 bases each). From germline, CDR1 is DFQATT and CDR2 SNEGSKA (reference sequence). The CDR3 sequence is 16 residues long. With 6 bases removed from V and 3 bases from J, the gap between germline ends came to 21 bases. The CDR3: CSAQSQWGGYKNIQYF. CDR3 sequence (DNA): TGCAGTGCCCAGTCCCAATGGGGCGGGTACAAAAACATTCAGTACTTC.

This clonotype came up a few times. For the CDR3, the DNA is TGCAGCGTTGCGGCAGACCAAGAGACCCAGTACTTC. It translates to CSVAADQETQYF. The V call is TRBV29-1, the J call TRBJ2-5; D is undetermined. Trimming took off 4 bases at V and 0 bases at J, with 6 bases between the two ends. Germline V CDR1 and CDR2: SQVTM, ANQGSEA. The CDR3 totals 12 residues.

The V gene is TRBV5-1, the J gene TRBJ1-1; D remains unclear. The V end lost 2 bases, the J end lost 3 bases, and 11 bases lay between the germline ends. Germline V gene lookup returns CDR1 SGHRS and CDR2 YFSETQ. The CDR3 is made up of 14 amino acids. Written as DNA, the CDR3 is TGCGCCAGCAGCTTCCAATATGAGCACACTGAAGCTTTCTTT. This gives the protein CASSFQYEHTEAFF.

As to this clonotype: Possible read error: a much larger clone is one base away. J is TRBJ1-1 and V is TRBV29-1; 7 bases line up with TRBD1. Germline CDR1 and CDR2: SQVTM and ANQGSEA. V dropped 0 bases and J dropped 6; count of bases not matched to a gene: 10. This CDR3 contains 15 residues. CDR3 protein: CSVEDETGNPAEAFF. CDR3 bases: TGCAGCGTTGAAGACGAGACAGGGAATCCGGCTGAAGCTTTCTTT.

This clonotype was detected ten times or more. V is TRBV2 and J is TRBJ1-5, with 10 bases that match TRBD1. This CDR3 spans 19 amino acids. From germline, CDR1 is SNHLY and CDR2 FYNNEI. The J segment lost 0 bases and the V segment lost 5 bases, leaving 13 bases of the junction unmatched. CDR3 DNA sequence: TGTGCCAGCAGTACTCCGGGGACAGGGGTTCCTTATAGCAATCAGCCCCAGCATTTT. As protein: CASSTPGTGVPYSNQPQHF.

This clonotype was detected ten times or more. The chain links TRBV6-6 to TRBJ1-1; D is undetermined. The CDR3 spans 13 residues. Per germline, CDR1 MNHNY and CDR2 SVGAGI (reference sequence). The V end was cut by 4 bases, the J end by 4 bases, with 10 bases between. CDR3 bases: TGTGCCAGCAGTTCCCAGGCAGCCACTGAAGCTTTCTTT. It yields the protein CASSSQAATEAFF.

The chain is built from TRBV7-9 and TRBJ2-1; TRBD1 aligns across 7 bases. The V gene's germline CDR1 is SEHNR and CDR2 FQNEAQ (reference sequence). J gave up 3 bases and V 0 bases, and 5 bases lay outside the gene matches. CDR3 length: 16 amino acids. CDR3 amino acids: CASSLAKGAGYNEQFF. CDR3 bases: TGTGCCAGCAGCTTAGCGAAGGGGGCCGGCTACAATGAGCAGTTCTTC. Based on the CDR3 plus reference TRBV7-9 and TRBJ2-1, the full variable domain is DTGVSQNPRHKITKRGQNVTFRCDPISEHNRLYWYRQTLGQGPEFLTYFQNEAQLEKSRLLSDRFSAERPKGSFSTLEIQRTEQGDSAMYLCASSLAKGAGYNEQFFGPGTRLTVL.

The chain couples TRBV27 to TRBJ2-3; TRBD1 aligns across 11 bases. Trimming at V came to 5 bases and at J to 0 bases, leaving 7 bases not matched to a gene. The CDR3 is 17 residues long. Germline V gene data show CDR1 as MNHEY and CDR2 as SMNVEV (reference sequence). The CDR3 spells CASSGTGGRVSTDTQYF. The CDR3 DNA sequence: TGTGCCAGCAGTGGGACAGGGGGTCGGGTGAGCACAGATACGCAGTATTTT.

CDR3 coding DNA: TGTGCCAGCAGCTTAGTGGCGGGAATCTATGGCTACACCTTC. This gives the protein CASSLVAGIYGYTF. The rearrangement uses TRBV7-9 and TRBJ1-2; no definite D call. Germline loops: CDR1 SEHNR, CDR2 FQNEAQ (reference sequence). V was cut by 1 base and J by 4 bases, with 10 bases left in between. This CDR3 spans 14 amino acids. Variable domain in full (rest from reference TRBV7-9 and TRBJ1-2): DTGVSQNPRHKITKRGQNVTFRCDPISEHNRLYWYRQTLGQGPEFLTYFQNEAQLEKSRLLSDRFSAERPKGSFSTLEIQRTEQGDSAMYLCASSLVAGIYGYTFGSGTRLTVV.

This clonotype was seen ten or more times. The chain is built from TRBV6-4 and TRBJ2-3, with 11 bases aligning to TRBD2. The trim removed 0 bases at V and 6 bases at J, leaving 2 bases unmatched. Looked up from germline, CDR1 is MRHNA and CDR2 is SNTAGT. The CDR3 has 15 residues. CDR3 loop: CASSDSSGGADTQYF. The CDR3 bases are TGTGCCAGCAGTGACTCTAGCGGGGGGGCCGATACGCAGTATTTT.

Ten or more counts support this clonotype. This sequence joins TRBV20-1 and TRBJ2-1; TRBD2 aligns across 11 bases. CDR3 length: 17 amino acids. CDR1 is DFQATT, CDR2 SNEGSKA, per germline (reference sequence). V was clipped by 0 bases and J by 2 bases; unmatched bases: 6. The chain's CDR3 is CSARDTSGSIAYNEQFF. The CDR3 DNA reads as TGCAGTGCTAGAGATACTAGCGGGAGTATCGCCTACAATGAGCAGTTCTTC.

The chain links TRBV3-1 to TRBJ2-1; unclear D gene. CDR3 length equals 15 residues. Trimming shortened V by 2 bases and J by 2 bases, and 10 bases separated the two germline ends. Germline lookup yields CDR1 LGHDT and CDR2 YNNKEL (reference sequence). CDR3 loop: CASSQLGNAYNEQFF. The CDR3 DNA reads as TGTGCCAGCAGCCAACTGGGGAACGCCTACAATGAGCAGTTCTTC.

The table lists this clonotype with many counts. The rearrangement links TRBV12-3 or TRBV12-4 to TRBJ2-7; 8 bases match TRBD2. CDR3 length equals 17 residues. The V gene end was trimmed by 3 bases and the J gene end by 0 bases; junction bases not matched to a gene: 10. The CDR3 sequence is CASSFMRGSGTSYEQYF. The CDR3 DNA reads TGTGCCAGCAGTTTTATGAGGGGTAGCGGGACCTCCTACGAGCAGTACTTC.

This clonotype was seen many times. This rearrangement joins TRBV30 to TRBJ1-1; D is perhaps TRBD1 (5 bases). Germline V gene lookup returns CDR1 GTSNPN and CDR2 SVGIG (reference sequence). The CDR3 runs 13 residues. V lost 0 bases, J lost 4 bases, and 9 bases lay in between. This CDR3 reads CAWSVLGRTEAFF. The CDR3 DNA sequence: TGTGCCTGGAGTGTACTGGGGCGCACTGAAGCTTTCTTT.

The V gene is TRBV7-6, the J gene TRBJ2-2; D may be TRBD2 (6 bases). Germline V CDR1 and CDR2: SGHVS, FNYEAQ. This CDR3 comprises 13 residues. V lost 10 bases, J lost 0 bases, and 9 bases lay in between. CDR3 in DNA: TGTGCCATCGGGGACTCGAACACCGGGGAGCTGTTTTTT. It yields the protein CAIGDSNTGELFF.

This clonotype was recorded at least ten times. The CDR3 reads CASTYGDTQYF. Here the CDR3 DNA reads TGTGCCAGCACTTACGGAGATACGCAGTATTTT. The chain employs TRBV2 and TRBJ2-3; no clear D. This CDR3 is 11 amino acids long. The germline V gene has CDR1 SNHLY and CDR2 FYNNEI. V was trimmed by 7 bases and J by 5 bases, leaving 7 bases between them. Full variable domain (missing parts from reference TRBV2 and TRBJ2-3): EPEVTQTPSHQVTQMGQEVILRCVPISNHLYFYWYRQILGQKVEFLVSFYNNEISEKSEIFDDQFSVERPDGSNFTLKIRSTKLEDSAMYFCASTYGDTQYFGPGTRLTVL.

The chain uses TRBV7-2 and TRBJ1-2; the D gene is possibly TRBD1 (6 bases). This CDR3 comprises 14 residues. Trimming left V 1 base short and J 3 bases short, with 9 bases between. Germline values: CDR1 SGHTA, CDR2 FQGNSA. The CDR3 is CASSLDTGYYGYTF. CDR3 in DNA: TGTGCCAGCAGCTTAGATACAGGGTACTATGGCTACACCTTC.

Comment on this clonotype: The germline gene is not matched at one end of the junction; a read error may be the cause. The genes are TRBV5-1 and TRBJ2-1; 10 bases are a match to TRBD1. The CDR3 sequence is 13 residues long. Per germline, CDR1 SGHRS and CDR2 YFSETQ. CDR3 nucleotides: TGCGCCAGCAGCTTGGAAGCCGGACAGGGGGTACTCTTC. Amino acids: CASSLEAGQGVLF.